This T cell receptor beta chain comes out of a study of T cell responses to AZD1222 COVID-19 vaccine. Regarding this clone: The antigen is undetermined.

Generated by immunoSEQ multiplex PCR, the TCRdb table keeps only in-frame clones and is missing some. The sample contains under 150,000 clones, about 92% of which appear only once. Overall study results and limits: Clonal diversity was possibly underestimated, and white British individuals and females predominated among donors. Spike-specific TCR breadth rose after two AZD1222 doses, and depth rose as well.

This material consisted of peripheral blood, taken on day 0 of AZD1222 vaccination. The TCR sequence derives from an adult in good health.

The DNA of the CDR3 is TGTGCCAGCCTGGTGATAGAGGGCTTCTACAATGAGCAGTTCTTC. This translates into CASLVIEGFYNEQFF. J is TRBJ2-1 and V is TRBV6-5, with a weak D call TRBD2 (5 bases). V gave up 8 bases and J gave up 3 bases, with 17 bases separating them. Germline CDR1 is MNHEY and CDR2 is SVGAGI. This CDR3 is built from 15 residues.